This TCR beta chain was observed in a study of regulatory T cells in long-lasting Graves disease. Study-wide findings and caveats: Persistent patients shared more public clonotypes (roughly 2,800) than new patients (more than 900). There were preferences for TRBV28, TRBJ1-2 and TRBJ2-5 in persistent disease.

Investigators prepared the TCR beta libraries by applying iRepertoire HTBI primers and Arm-PCR of CDR3 regions. Via MiXCR, TCRdb re-called the multiplex PCR reads, giving one row per CDR3 protein. Of around 400,000 distinct CDR3 sequences listed, less than 25% were seen once; the top ten hold about a quarter. Germline CDR1 SEHNR, CDR2 FQNEAQ (reference sequence). V was trimmed by 2 bases and J by 6 bases, leaving 8 bases between them. This CDR3 has 13 residues. Note on this clonotype: What it recognizes is unknown.

As for time point: persistent/refractory GD, antithyroid drugs over 5 years with positive TRAb. After RNA was extracted from PBMCs, the TCR library was made from it. American Thyroid Association guidelines defined Graves' disease diagnosis. Peripheral blood, at 8.5 to 9 milliliters, went into EDTA tubes. The source material was peripheral blood mononuclear cells (PBMCs), sampled when the disease was refractory, from a patient treated with antithyroid drugs. The genes are TRBV7-9 and TRBJ1-5, with D unclear. The sequence came from a female donor with Graves disease. The CDR3 sequence: CASSLMDGQPQHF. DNA for the CDR3: TGTGCCAGCAGCTTAATGGATGGTCAGCCCCAGCATTTT.